The 9 T cell receptor beta chains below all came from one sample that was sequenced in a study of T cells in Graves' hyperthyroidism and ophthalmopathy (dated by TCRdb to between 2019 and 2020). Receptor libraries were prepared by multiplex PCR. TCRdb names Illumina HiSeq 2000 as the instrument used. TCR beta CDR3 regions were amplified from RNA transcripts. For the first round of RT-PCR on the TCR CDR3, the HTBI primer set was used together with the Qiagen OneStep RT-PCR kit. The public reads were run again by TCRdb, first through fastp at Q25 and then through MiXCR, and only productive beta chains were kept. Every CDR3 protein is listed once, alongside the most common genes and DNA of its rows. Within this sample are about 560,000 distinct CDR3 sequences, with about a sixth of them counted one time only. The top ten clones comprise 18% of the sample. The sample comprised blood. The receptors were sampled from a woman under 30 with Graves' hyperthyroidism.

This clonotype was observed a handful of times. The J gene is TRBJ2-1, the V gene TRBV12-3 or TRBV12-4; D remains unclear. The CDR3 length is 16 residues. V was clipped by 5 bases and J by 5 bases, with 19 bases between them. The CDR3 DNA reads as TGTGCCAGCAGTCCCCTCCTTAGGGCGCCCCACAATGAGCAGTTCTTC. Translated, it gives CASSPLLRAPHNEQFF.

The V call is TRBV10-3, the J call TRBJ1-1; 10 nucleotides agree with TRBD1. Germline CDR1 ENHRY, CDR2 SYGVKD. V dropped 10 bases and J dropped 5; count of bases not matched to a gene: 7. The CDR3 length is 13 residues. As DNA, the CDR3 is TGTGCCACCATGACAGGGGGCAGAACTGAAGCTTTCTTT. Amino acid sequence: CATMTGGRTEAFF.

The chain has TRBV10-2 and TRBJ2-7; D call uncertain. CDR1 WSHSY and CDR2 SAAADI come from the germline V gene. Between the trimmed V and J ends, which lost 5 bases and 6 bases, there was a span of 14 bases. This CDR3 spans 13 amino acids. The CDR3 reads CASSNLVGPEQYF. The DNA of the CDR3 is TGCGCCAGCAGTAACCTCGTGGGTCCCGAGCAGTACTTC.

This clonotype appeared many times. The chain links TRBV12-5 to TRBJ2-6, with D perhaps matching TRBD2 (6 bases). Germline assignment: CDR1 LGHNT and CDR2 FRNRAP. This CDR3 has 16 amino acids. V gave up 2 bases and J gave up 3 bases, with 11 bases separating them. As DNA, the CDR3 is TGTGCTAGTGGTTTGCCAGCCGGGGGTGGGGCCAACGTCCTGACTTTC. It yields the protein CASGLPAGGGANVLTF.

This clonotype was observed at least ten times. This chain uses TRBV12-3 or TRBV12-4 with TRBJ2-7; D might be TRBD1 (6 bases). Trimming took 6 bases from V and 5 from J, leaving 14 bases between them. The CDR3 runs 13 residues. CDR3 sequence reads: CASRVQGVDEQYF. CDR3 DNA: TGTGCCAGCAGGGTACAGGGTGTGGACGAGCAGTACTTC.

This clonotype was observed a handful of times. J is TRBJ2-2 and V is TRBV12-3 or TRBV12-4, with D tentatively TRBD1 (6 bases). Between the trimmed V and J ends, which lost 7 bases and 0 bases, there was a span of 24 bases. The CDR3 runs to 19 residues. This CDR3 reads CASTNQEWTAHANTGELFF. The CDR3 DNA sequence: TGTGCCAGCACCAATCAAGAATGGACAGCCCACGCGAACACCGGGGAGCTGTTTTTT.

The chain uses TRBV28 and TRBJ2-2; 9 nucleotides align to TRBD1. The CDR3 sequence is 15 residues long. Germline V gives CDR1 MDHEN, CDR2 SYDVKM. Trimming took 6 bases from V and 3 from J; bases not matched to a gene: 5. This CDR3 is CASSVRDRDTGELFF. In DNA, the CDR3 is TGTGCCAGCAGCGTCCGGGACAGGGACACCGGGGAGCTGTTTTTT.

This clonotype was observed many times. The J gene is TRBJ2-7, the V gene TRBV2; 12 positions agree with TRBD2. V was clipped by 4 bases and J by 0 bases; unmatched bases: 13. This CDR3 contains 19 residues. Germline CDR1 reads SNHLY; CDR2 reads FYNNEI. CDR3 sequence (DNA): TGTGCCAGCAGTGTCCCTGGACTAGCGGGACAAACCGGCTCCTACGAGCAGTACTTC. As protein: CASSVPGLAGQTGSYEQYF.

The chain has TRBV19 and TRBJ2-1; 9 bases align to TRBD2. Germline lookup yields CDR1 LNHDA and CDR2 SQIVND (reference sequence). J gave up 6 bases and V 3 bases, and 3 bases lay outside the gene matches. CDR3 size: 14 residues. CDR3 amino acids: CASSIGTSFNEQFF. The CDR3 nucleotides read TGTGCCAGTAGTATTGGGACTAGCTTCAATGAGCAGTTCTTC.